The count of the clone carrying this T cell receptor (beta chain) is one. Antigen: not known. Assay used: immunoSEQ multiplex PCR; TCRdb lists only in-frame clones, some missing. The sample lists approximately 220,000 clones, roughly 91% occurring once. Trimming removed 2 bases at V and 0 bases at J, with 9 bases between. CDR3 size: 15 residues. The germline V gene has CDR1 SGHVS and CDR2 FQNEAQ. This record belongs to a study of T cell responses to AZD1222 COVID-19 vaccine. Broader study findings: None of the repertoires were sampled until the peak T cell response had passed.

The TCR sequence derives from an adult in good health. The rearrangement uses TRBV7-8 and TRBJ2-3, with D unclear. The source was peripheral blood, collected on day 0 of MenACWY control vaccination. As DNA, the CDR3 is TGTGCCAGCAGCTTATGGAAGGGAAGCACAGATACGCAGTATTTT. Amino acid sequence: CASSLWKGSTDTQYF.